A few counts support the clone carrying this TCR beta chain. Its antigen is unknown. This sample was included in a study of T cells after yellow fever vaccination. Looking at the study overall: Low-cell-number fractions underwent preparation using SMART-Seq v4 Ultra Low Input. General study points: Abundant clonotypes (contaminants from the bulk population) could be present in FACS-sorted repertoires. Clones from primary vaccination mostly reappeared after the booster (over 95% CD4, over 85% CD8).

Generation of TCR cDNA used 5'RACE template switching (which added a universal primer site and UMIs). TCRdb fed the 5' RACE reads into MiXCR, producing one record per CDR3 protein. The table includes some 350,000 distinct CDR3 sequences, around 3.9% detected once. This CDR3 is built from 14 residues. CDR1 and CDR2 from the germline V gene are MGHRA and YSYEKL. V lost 4 bases to trimming and J lost 1 base, with 11 bases between them. The sample was PBMCs, taken 5 days after the yellow fever booster vaccination. This TCR was sampled from a man between 18 and 29 years old who received the YFV17D yellow fever vaccine. The chain carries TRBV4-1 and TRBJ2-7; D unclear. The CDR3 DNA sequence: TGCGCCAGCAGCCTCTTCTCTCCTTCCTACGAGCAGTACTTC. Amino acids: CASSLFSPSYEQYF.